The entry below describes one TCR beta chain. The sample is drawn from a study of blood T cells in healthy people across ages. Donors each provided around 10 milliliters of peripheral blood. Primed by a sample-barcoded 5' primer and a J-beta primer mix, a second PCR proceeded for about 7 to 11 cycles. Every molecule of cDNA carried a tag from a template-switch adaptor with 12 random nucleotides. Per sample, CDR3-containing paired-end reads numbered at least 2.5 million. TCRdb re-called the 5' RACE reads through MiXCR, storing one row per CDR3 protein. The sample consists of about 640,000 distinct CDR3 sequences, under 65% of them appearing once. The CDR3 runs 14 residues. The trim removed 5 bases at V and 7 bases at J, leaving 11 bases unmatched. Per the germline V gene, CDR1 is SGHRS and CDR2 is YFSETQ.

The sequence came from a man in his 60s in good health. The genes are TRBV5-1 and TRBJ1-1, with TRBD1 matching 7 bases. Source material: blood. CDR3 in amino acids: CASRPTGQRGEAFF. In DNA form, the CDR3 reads TGCGCCAGCAGACCGACAGGGCAGAGGGGTGAAGCTTTCTTT.